Below are 32 T cell receptor beta chains sequenced from a single sample in a study of T cell clonality in common variable immunodeficiency. These receptors' targets are unknown. Only in-frame clones appear in the TCRdb table, and some are missing; sequencing was by immunoSEQ multiplex PCR. The record shows 30,000 to 40,000 clones for this sample, with no singletons present. Regarding the study as a whole: Common variable immunodeficiency TCR beta sequences reportedly had fewer deletions and N-nucleotide insertions.

Sequenced sample: peripheral blood mononuclear cells. These receptors all stem from a human donor with common variable immunodeficiency.

As concerns this clone: The read ends 3 residues early relative to the CDR3; the germline J gene fills the gap. V usage is TRBV7-2 and J usage is TRBJ2-5, with D perhaps TRBD1 or TRBD2 (5 bases each). The V gene lost 0 bases and the J gene lost 5 bases, with 7 bases spanning the gap. This CDR3 is built from 13 residues. CDR1 SGHTA and CDR2 FQGNSA come from the germline V gene. The CDR3 bases that were read are TGTGCCAGCAGCTTAGCCAGGGAGGAGACC. Its translation is CASSLAREET. In full, the CDR3 is CASSLAREETQYF.

This clone was recorded many times. The read ends 3 residues shy of where the CDR3 ends; the end is completed using the germline J gene. V and J are TRBV2 and TRBJ1-1, with D perhaps matching TRBD1 (5 bases). Germline lookup yields CDR1 SNHLY and CDR2 FYNNEI. Trimming removed 3 bases at V and 4 bases at J, with 9 bases between. This CDR3 has 13 amino acids. The covered CDR3 bases are TGTGCCAGCAGTGAGGGGGGTTCCACTGAA. Protein sequence: CASSEGGSTE. The entire CDR3 protein is CASSEGGSTEAFF.

This clone was seen a handful of times. The CDR3 end falls 3 residues outside the read, so it is completed with the germline J gene. This chain links TRBV7-8 with TRBJ1-6, with D perhaps TRBD1 (6 bases). CDR3 length: 13 amino acids. Germline V CDR1 and CDR2: SGHVS, FQNEAQ. The CDR3 DNA, read in part, is TGTGCCAGCAGCTCTTCACAGGGTGTCACC. This translates into CASSSSQGVT. The full CDR3 is CASSSSQGVTLHF.

This clone was recorded at least ten times. The CDR3 end lies 3 residues beyond the end of the read and is filled in from the germline J gene. The rearrangement links TRBV5-1 to TRBJ2-3; the D gene is possibly TRBD2 (6 bases). The CDR3 loop spans 14 amino acids. CDR1 SGHRS and CDR2 YFSETQ come from the germline V gene. The V end was cut by 5 bases, the J end by 1 base, with 11 bases between. CDR3 DNA (partial): TGCGCCAGCAGGCAGGGAGGCGGCACAGATACG. As protein: CASRQGGGTDT. The CDR3 in full is CASRQGGGTDTQYF.

This clone has more than one count but fewer than ten. The sequenced CDR3 bases are TGTGCCAGCAGCGGCTACCAAGAGGAGGAGGGCGAG. Translated: CASSGYQEEEGE. The full CDR3 reads CASSGYQEEEGEQYF. The J gene is TRBJ2-7, the V gene TRBV7-2; maybe TRBD2 (6 bases). The read stops 3 residues short of the end of the CDR3; the missing end is completed from the germline J gene. Per germline, CDR1 SGHTA and CDR2 FQGNSA. This CDR3 has 15 amino acids. The V end lost 5 bases, the J end lost 6 bases, and 20 bases lay between the germline ends. Looking up the rest from reference TRBV7-2 and TRBJ2-7 gives the full variable domain: GAGVSQSPSNKVTEKGKDVELRCDPISGHTALYWYRQSLGQGLEFLIYFQGNSAPDKSGLPSDRFSAERTGGSVSTLTIQRTQQEDSAVYLCASSGYQEEEGEQYFGPGTRLTVT.

This clone has at least ten counts. Sequencing ends 3 residues short of the CDR3 end; the germline J gene provides the rest. This rearrangement joins TRBV5-1 to TRBJ2-2; 8 bases line up with TRBD2. The CDR3 covers 17 residues. Germline CDR1 and CDR2: SGHRS and YFSETQ. Germline trimming cut 4 bases from V and 3 bases from J; bases unmatched to any gene: 11. CDR3 protein: CASSLNPGTSDTGELFF. CDR3 bases read: TGCGCCAGCAGCCTGAACCCCGGGACTAGTGACACCGGGGAG.

This clone is categorized as medium-sized. From the germline J gene comes the end of the CDR3, since the read stops 3 residues before it. The gene calls are TRBV29-1 and TRBJ2-4, with no clear D. The V gene's germline CDR1 is SQVTM and CDR2 ANQGSEA. V was pared by 4 bases and J by 4 bases, with 8 bases between. This CDR3 is built from 12 residues. CDR3 in amino acids: CSVGLGKNIQYF. The DNA read from the CDR3 is TGCAGCGTTGGCCTAGGAAAAAACATT.

On this clone: The read ends 3 residues shy of where the CDR3 ends; the end is completed using the germline J gene. The V call is TRBV30, the J call TRBJ1-2; weak D call: TRBD1 (5 bases). The CDR3 runs to 13 residues. Looked up from germline, CDR1 is GTSNPN and CDR2 is SVGIG (reference sequence). V lost 8 bases to trimming and J lost 3 bases, with 16 bases between them. The CDR3 spells CASNRDSYYGYTF. The DNA read from the CDR3 is TGTGCCAGTAACCGGGACTCATACTATGGC.

This clone was counted only a few times. This CDR3 reads CASSYGQGSNQPQHF. CDR3 DNA (partial): TGTGCCAGCAGTTACGGACAGGGGAGCAATCAGCCC. The genes are TRBV6-2 or TRBV6-3 and TRBJ1-5; 9 positions match TRBD1. The read ends 3 residues shy of where the CDR3 ends; the end is completed using the germline J gene. Trimming at V came to 2 bases and at J to 1 base, leaving 0 bases not matched to a gene. The CDR3 has 15 residues. CDR1 is MNHEY, CDR2 SVGEGT, per germline.

Here the CDR3 reads CASKAGTSGKSTDTQYF. Partial CDR3 DNA: TGTGCCAGTAAAGCCGGGACTAGCGGGAAGAGCACAGATACG. This chain uses TRBV19 with TRBJ2-3; 13 positions match TRBD2. The read ends 3 residues before the CDR3 terminus; that terminus is restored from the germline J gene. The junction had 7 bases not matched to a gene; V was cut back by 7 bases and J by 0 bases. Per the germline V gene, CDR1 is LNHDA and CDR2 is SQIVND (reference sequence). This CDR3 is 17 amino acids long.

This clone has more than one count but fewer than ten. The DNA read from the CDR3 is TGTGCCAGCAGCAGGTCGGTCAACTCCTACGAG. Its translation is CASSRSVNSYE. The whole CDR3 protein reads CASSRSVNSYEQYF. V usage is TRBV2 and J usage is TRBJ2-7, with D unresolved. From the germline J gene comes the end of the CDR3, since the read stops 3 residues before it. With 6 bases removed from V and 0 bases from J, the gap between germline ends came to 12 bases. The CDR3 is 14 residues long. Per the germline V gene, CDR1 is SNHLY and CDR2 is FYNNEI.

There are many counts of this clone. The read gets to within 3 residues of the CDR3 end, and the germline J gene fills in the rest. The gene calls are TRBV20-1 and TRBJ1-2; D unclear. CDR1 is DFQATT, CDR2 SNEGSKA, per germline (reference sequence). CDR3 size: 15 residues. V was cut by 0 bases and J by 3 bases, with 14 bases left in between. The CDR3 is CSARDGPARYYGYTF. The sequenced part of the CDR3 DNA is TGCAGTGCTAGAGATGGGCCAGCTCGGTACTATGGC.

This clone was seen more than once but under ten times. The sequence runs out 3 residues before the end of the CDR3; the remainder is reconstructed from the germline J gene. V gene TRBV18 combines with J gene TRBJ1-1, with 11 nucleotides matching TRBD1. CDR1 and CDR2 (germline): KGHSH, LQKENI. The length of the CDR3 is 15 residues. V dropped 3 bases and J dropped 6; count of bases not matched to a gene: 6. The CDR3: CASSPRTGGGSEAFF. CDR3 DNA (partial): TGTGCCAGCTCACCTCGGACAGGGGGCGGATCTGAA.

Points on this clone: Read data end 3 residues before the CDR3 end; the end is taken from the germline J gene. The chain joins TRBV19 to TRBJ1-5; 7 positions agree with TRBD1. V shed 5 bases and J 5 bases; nucleotides not matched to a gene: 3. From germline, CDR1 is LNHDA and CDR2 SQIVND (reference sequence). CDR3 length: 13 residues. The CDR3 region is CASSLQGDQPQHF. The DNA read from the CDR3 is TGTGCCAGTAGTCTCCAGGGGGATCAGCCC. Based on the CDR3 plus reference TRBV19 and TRBJ1-5, the full variable domain is DGGITQSPKYLFRKEGQNVTLSCEQNLNHDAMYWYRQDPGQGLRLIYYSQIVNDFQKGDIAEGYSVSREKKESFPLTVTSAQKNPTAFYLCASSLQGDQPQHFGDGTRLSIL.

Partial CDR3 DNA: TGTGCCAGCAGTGAATATGGACATATAACTAATGAAAAA. It is translated as CASSEYGHITNEK. Given in full, the CDR3 is CASSEYGHITNEKLFF. The gene calls are TRBV2 and TRBJ1-4, with a tentative D call TRBD1 (5 bases). The missing CDR3 end, 3 residues past where the read stops, is filled in from the germline J gene. V was trimmed by 2 bases and J by 1 base, leaving 11 bases between them. CDR1 and CDR2 (germline): SNHLY, FYNNEI. CDR3 size: 16 residues.

This clone was seen repeatedly, ten times or more. The read ends 3 residues shy of where the CDR3 ends; the end is completed using the germline J gene. The chain uses TRBV7-9 and TRBJ2-1, with 7 bases identical to TRBD1. V trimming: 4 bases; J trimming: 8 bases; junction bases outside the gene matches: 8. CDR3 size: 14 residues. Germline assignment: CDR1 SEHNR and CDR2 FQNEAQ (reference sequence). The sequenced part of the CDR3 DNA is TGTGCCAGCAGCTACATCGACAGGGTCGATGAG. Translating gives CASSYIDRVDE. The CDR3 as a whole reads CASSYIDRVDEQFF.

Points on this clone: The DNA ends 3 residues before the CDR3 does, and the rest of the CDR3 is filled in from the germline J gene. The chain couples TRBV14 to TRBJ2-5; tentative D call: TRBD2 (5 bases). The germline gives CDR1 SGHDN, CDR2 FVKESK. The V end was cut by 0 bases, the J end by 5 bases, with 10 bases between. There are 14 residues in the CDR3. The CDR3 is CASSQDTGYETQYF. CDR3 bases read: TGTGCCAGCAGCCAAGATACGGGGTATGAGACC.

Turning to this clone: The CDR3 goes on 3 residues after the read ends, and that part is filled in from the germline J gene. V usage is TRBV30 and J usage is TRBJ1-1, with TRBD1 as a possible D gene (6 bases). V lost 3 bases to trimming and J lost 5 bases, with 22 bases between them. CDR3 length: 16 residues. The germline V gene encodes CDR1 GTSNPN and CDR2 SVGIG (reference sequence). The CDR3 DNA, read in part, is TGTGCCTGGAGCACTACGACCCCGGGAGGGGGAACTGAA. Residues: CAWSTTTPGGGTE. The whole CDR3 protein is CAWSTTTPGGGTEAFF.

This clone was seen ten or more times. Its ends do not fully match the called genes, so a read error is possible. The read is 3 residues too short to cover the CDR3 end, so that end is filled in from the germline J gene. The chain links TRBV4-2 to TRBJ2-7, with TRBD1 matching over 10 bases. The CDR3 is 16 amino acids. Germline loops: CDR1 LGHNA, CDR2 YNFKEQ. Partial CDR3 DNA: TGCGCCAGCAGCCAAGACTGGGACAGGGGAATCTACGAG. Its protein product is CASSQDWDRGIYE. The CDR3 in its entirety is CASSQDWDRGIYEQYF.

Concerning this clone: The read stops 3 residues short of the end of the CDR3; the missing end is completed from the germline J gene. The genes are TRBV11-2 and TRBJ2-5, with 8 bases matching TRBD2. J was trimmed by 4 bases and V by 5 bases; bases with no gene match: 6. CDR3 length: 14 amino acids. The germline CDR1 and CDR2 sequences are SGHAT and FQNNGV. The CDR3 bases that were read are TGTGCCAGCAGCCCACTGCTAGCGGGAGAGACC. Translated: CASSPLLAGET. In full, the CDR3 is CASSPLLAGETQYF. The variable domain in full, completed from reference TRBV11-2 and TRBJ2-5, reads EAGVAQSPRYKIIEKRQSVAFWCNPISGHATLYWYQQILGQGPKLLIQFQNNGVVDDSQLPKDRFSAERLKGVDSTLKIQPAKLEDSAVYLCASSPLLAGETQYFGPGTRLLVL.

At least ten counts were recorded for this clone. Coverage ceases 3 residues before the CDR3 finishes, and the germline J gene fills in the end. The chain recombines TRBV29-1 with TRBJ2-3; D perhaps matches TRBD2 (5 bases). This CDR3 is built from 13 residues. Trimming pared 6 bases from V and 2 bases from J, leaving 12 bases between. CDR1 and CDR2 from the germline V gene are SQVTM and ANQGSEA. The CDR3 bases that were read are TGCAGCGTGTACGGGGAGACCACAGATACG. Translating it yields CSVYGETTDT. The full CDR3 protein is CSVYGETTDTQYF.

This clone has ten or more counts. The CDR3 end is not reached by the read, which stops 3 residues before it; the germline J gene fills it in. V gene TRBV2 combines with J gene TRBJ2-2; the D is unclear. V was shortened by 3 bases and J by 7 bases, with 9 bases between the two germline ends. The CDR3 loop spans 13 amino acids. Germline loops: CDR1 SNHLY, CDR2 FYNNEI. CDR3 sequence reads: CASSDSIVGELFF. The sequenced CDR3 bases are TGTGCCAGCAGTGATAGCATAGTCGGGGAG.

This clone is labeled as medium-sized. The observed sequence ends 3 residues before the CDR3 terminus, with the missing tail filled in from the germline J gene. This rearrangement joins TRBV2 to TRBJ1-1, with 7 bases aligning to TRBD1. CDR1 is SNHLY and CDR2 is FYNNEI in the germline V gene. The ends lost 5 bases at V and 3 bases at J; junction bases unmatched: 3. The length of the CDR3 is 13 residues. The CDR3 reads CASSTTGDTEAFF. CDR3 DNA (partial): TGTGCCAGCAGTACTACAGGGGACACTGAA.

This clone was recorded at least ten times. The observed sequence ends 3 residues before the CDR3 terminus, with the missing tail filled in from the germline J gene. This rearrangement joins TRBV2 to TRBJ2-1; 11 bases align to TRBD2. V dropped 8 bases and J dropped 6; count of bases not matched to a gene: 9. There are 15 residues in the CDR3. Germline V CDR1 and CDR2: SNHLY, FYNNEI. The DNA read from the CDR3 is TGTGCCAGCTCCCCAGGGACTAGCGGTCGCAATGAG. Protein product: CASSPGTSGRNE. The complete CDR3 reads CASSPGTSGRNEQFF.

Worth noting for this clone: The read terminates 3 residues ahead of where the CDR3 ends, so the germline J gene completes it. The V gene is TRBV11-3, the J gene TRBJ1-2; the D gene is possibly TRBD1 (6 bases). CDR3 length: 13 residues. Germline V gives CDR1 SGHNT, CDR2 YENEEA. Here the CDR3 reads CASSHRGALGYTF. The CDR3 DNA, read in part, is TGTGCCAGCAGCCATCGGGGGGCACTGGGC.

The sequenced CDR3 bases are TGTGCCAGCAGCTCGGACTATAGCAAAGGGACCTACGAG. This gives the protein CASSSDYSKGTYE. The full CDR3 sequence reads CASSSDYSKGTYEQYF. This chain uses TRBV7-6 with TRBJ2-7, with D maybe TRBD2 (6 bases). The sequence runs out 3 residues before the end of the CDR3; the remainder is reconstructed from the germline J gene. Germline lookup yields CDR1 SGHVS and CDR2 FNYEAQ. The CDR3 runs to 16 residues. V gave up 4 bases and J gave up 2 bases, with 18 bases separating them.

This clone was seen many times. The CDR3 end is not reached by the read, which stops 3 residues before it; the germline J gene fills it in. This sequence joins TRBV7-9 and TRBJ1-1, with D possibly TRBD1 on 5 matching bases. This CDR3 contains 14 residues. V was shortened by 3 bases and J by 1 base, with 9 bases between the two germline ends. Germline assignment: CDR1 SEHNR and CDR2 FQNEAQ (reference sequence). The sequenced part of the CDR3 DNA is TGTGCCAGCAGCTTTTCCAGGGAGAACACTGAA. Translation gives CASSFSRENTE. The CDR3 reads in full as CASSFSRENTEAFF. The entire variable domain, with the rest obtained from reference TRBV7-9 and TRBJ1-1, is as follows: DTGVSQNPRHKITKRGQNVTFRCDPISEHNRLYWYRQTLGQGPEFLTYFQNEAQLEKSRLLSDRFSAERPKGSFSTLEIQRTEQGDSAMYLCASSFSRENTEAFFGQGTRLTVV.

This clone was counted many times. The DNA read from the CDR3 is TGCAGTGCTAGAAGCCTAGCGGGAGAAGATGAG. The encoded protein is CSARSLAGEDE. The entire CDR3 sequence reads CSARSLAGEDEQFF. This chain joins TRBV20-1 and TRBJ2-1, with 10 bases identical to TRBD2. The read gets to within 3 residues of the CDR3 end, and the germline J gene fills in the rest. Trimming at V came to 2 bases and at J to 8 bases, leaving 6 bases not matched to a gene. The CDR3 extends over 14 amino acids. Germline V lookup: CDR1 DFQATT, CDR2 SNEGSKA (reference sequence).

In its sample, this clone was seen many times. The read is 3 residues too short to cover the CDR3 end, so that end is filled in from the germline J gene. The J gene is TRBJ2-5, the V gene TRBV27, with 9 bases identical to TRBD2. The V gene end was trimmed by 2 bases and the J gene end by 1 base; junction bases not matched to a gene: 5. Germline V CDR1 and CDR2: MNHEY, SMNVEV (reference sequence). The CDR3 is made up of 16 amino acids. The chain's CDR3 is CASSLGLAGFQETQYF. The part of the CDR3 DNA that was read is TGTGCCAGCAGTTTAGGGCTAGCGGGATTCCAAGAGACC.

This clone was counted at least ten times. The read is 3 residues too short to cover the CDR3 end, so that end is filled in from the germline J gene. The J gene is TRBJ2-7, the V gene TRBV20-1, with 10 nucleotides matching TRBD2. CDR3 length equals 13 residues. Losses at the gene ends were 1 base for V and 5 bases for J; bases not matched to a gene: 2. The germline V gene has CDR1 DFQATT and CDR2 SNEGSKA (reference sequence). The sequenced part of the CDR3 DNA is TGCAGTGCTAGAGTTACTAGCGGGAACGAG. Protein product: CSARVTSGNE. The full-length CDR3 reads as CSARVTSGNEQYF.

This clone was seen many times. The CDR3 end is not reached by the read, which stops 3 residues before it; the germline J gene fills it in. This chain uses TRBV6-1 with TRBJ2-7; TRBD1 matches 9 bases. CDR1 MNHNS and CDR2 SASEGT come from the germline V gene. This CDR3 spans 15 amino acids. V gave up 0 bases and J gave up 6 bases; unmatched junction bases: 6. Partial CDR3 DNA: TGTGCCAGCAGTGAAGCCGGACAGGGGCGACGCGAG. As protein: CASSEAGQGRRE. The whole CDR3 is CASSEAGQGRREQYF.

This clone has just a few counts. The observed sequence ends 3 residues before the CDR3 terminus, with the missing tail filled in from the germline J gene. The chain combines TRBV7-9 with TRBJ2-3, with D perhaps matching TRBD2 (6 bases). The V gene's germline CDR1 is SEHNR and CDR2 FQNEAQ (reference sequence). The CDR3 runs 14 residues. Deletions cut 5 bases from V and 2 bases from J, with 11 bases between. CDR3 DNA, as far as it was read: TGTGCCAGCAGCATTGGGACTTTCACAGATACG. It encodes CASSIGTFTDT. The full CDR3 protein is CASSIGTFTDTQYF. The whole variable domain, filled in from reference TRBV7-9 and TRBJ2-3, reads DTGVSQNPRHKITKRGQNVTFRCDPISEHNRLYWYRQTLGQGPEFLTYFQNEAQLEKSRLLSDRFSAERPKGSFSTLEIQRTEQGDSAMYLCASSIGTFTDTQYFGPGTRLTVL.